This T cell receptor beta chain was observed in a study of blood T cell repertoires in COVID-19. Study-wide context: Researchers got acute and convalescent COVID-19 samples from the United States, Italy and Spain. Sample material is recorded as cDNA or gDNA derived from T cells, B-cell-depleted T cells, or PBMCs.

Original processing notes: Reference gene primer amplification in the assay estimated nucleated cell counts. Method: immunoSEQ multiplex PCR; TCRdb's copy keeps in-frame clones and lacks some. From that table come the V and J calls and clone size; the DNA was used to work out D and trimming. The table shows around 80,000 clones, with around 80% occurring only once. There are 13 residues in the CDR3. The germline V gene has CDR1 KGHDR and CDR2 SFDVKD. V was clipped by 5 bases and J by 6 bases, with 10 bases between them. The sample was peripheral blood. The J gene is TRBJ2-1, the V gene TRBV24-1; D may be TRBD1 (6 bases). This sequence was found in a woman over 75 with active or convalescent COVID-19. In nucleotides, the CDR3 is TGTGCCACCAGTGTTGGGGGCAGCAATGAGCAGTTCTTC. This codes for CATSVGGSNEQFF.